This TCR beta chain was retrieved from a study of blood T cell repertoires in COVID-19. Libraries were prepared by immunoSEQ multiplex PCR; TCRdb keeps only in-frame clonotypes and omits some of them. The sample consists of just under 40,000 clones, 90% to 95% of them appearing once. V gave up 0 bases and J gave up 6 bases, with 11 bases separating them. CDR3 length equals 14 residues. Germline loops: CDR1 SGHRS, CDR2 YFSETQ. Sequenced material: peripheral blood. The clonotype was recovered from a human donor with active COVID-19. The donor label of this sample is uncertain. The V call is TRBV5-1, the J call TRBJ2-3; D uncertain. The CDR3 DNA follows: TGCGCCAGCAGCTTGGTTGCGGAAATGGATACGCAGTATTTT. This gives the protein CASSLVAEMDTQYF. Full variable domain (missing parts from reference TRBV5-1 and TRBJ2-3): KAGVTQTPRYLIKTRGQQVTLSCSPISGHRSVSWYQQTPGQGLQFLFEYFSETQRNKGNFPGRFSGRQFSNSRSEMNVSTLELGDSALYLCASSLVAEMDTQYFGPGTRLTVL.